This T cell receptor (beta chain) came from a study of PD-1 blockade in classical Hodgkin lymphoma (dated by TCRdb to about 2020). Turning to the overall study: Nivolumab dosing was 3 mg/kg intravenously every 2 weeks, continuing until either disease progression or unacceptable toxicity. A peripheral blood immune signature of response to PD-1 blockade in classical Hodgkin lymphoma was defined using TCR beta sequencing and CyTOF.

The sample's time point label is to be understood as: cycle 1 day 1 (C1D1), immediately before nivolumab initiation. Every trial patient had relapsed after autologous stem cell transplantation, and cohorts A, B and C differed in prior brentuximab vedotin exposure. A total of 50 to 70 patients with relapsed/refractory classical Hodgkin lymphoma made up the trial cohort, and each patient's best overall response was complete response, partial response or progressive disease. Trial patients were treated with single-agent nivolumab in the multi-cohort phase II CheckMate 205 trial. An independent review committee assessed best overall response using the 2007 International Working Group response criteria. Trial PBMCs were collected just before the start of nivolumab (C1D1) and during therapy at cycle 2 day 1 and cycle 4 day 1. Peripheral blood was collected in 8 mL Vacutainer Cell Preparation Tubes, from which PBMCs were isolated by centrifugation and then cryopreserved.

Broader findings and caveats from the paper: Baseline TCR diversity was reported to be lower in newly diagnosed patients than in healthy donors, and even lower in relapsed/refractory patients. A significant rise by C4D1 was seen in CD4+ but not CD8+ TCR diversity (p=0.0027 vs p=0.16), with the rise being most apparent in complete responders (p=0.02). The study covered only a single clinical trial cohort, and the causes of the repertoire differences, possibly disease activity or prior therapy, were still not defined. Patients starting nivolumab less than 1 year after ASCT had lower diversity and were excluded from later analyses to avoid confounding by immune reconstitution. Among trial patients, those achieving complete response had baseline diversity similar to that of newly diagnosed patients, while diversity was significantly lower in partial responders and progressors.

V is shortened by 5 bases, J by 5 bases, and the region joining them spans 10 bases. The germline V gene sets CDR1 to SGHTA and CDR2 to FQGNSA. There are 13 amino acids in the CDR3, from cysteine to phenylalanine inclusive. The read is trimmed to its CDR3 DNA, 39 bases read in frame from base 1. With respect to this clone: This clone's antigen is unknown. Base quality data are lacking; no much larger clone is found one base away.

Genomic DNA was isolated using the Qiagen DNeasy kit from unsorted PBMCs as well as from negatively selected CD4+ and CD8+ fractions. TCR beta CDR3 regions were amplified by immunoSEQ multiplex PCR using primers annealing to V and J segments. A synthetic immune receptor repertoire was used to minimize amplification bias, and any remaining bias was removed computationally after sequencing. The study's processing was this. Custom Python scripts were used to quantify repertoire diversity as the Shannon entropy index. Unsorted, CD4+ and CD8+ repertoires were analyzed separately, except for combined analyses in which CD4+ and CD8+ sequences were merged in silico. A clone counted as expanded when the clone's frequency after treatment rose at least 2-fold relative to C1D1, and clones undetected at baseline were given a pseudocount of 0.5. Singleton clones were defined as clones with 0 or 1 copy at C1D1, and non-singleton clones were defined as clones with 2 or more copies. Clones expanded in unsorted samples were assigned a CD4+, CD8+ or unknown annotation through matching of protein sequences in sorted samples from the same patient. Wilcoxon tests were applied to paired samples to test diversity changes from C1D1 to C4D1. Here the immuneACCESS table is served through TCRdb, limited to in-frame sequences with V and J called. Missing clones are a known gap in these copies; in checked studies unresolved V genes cover under half, and the rest lacks a known reason. That table gives V, J and clone size, and the DNA gave D and trimming. The sample table contains 45,000 to 55,000 clones; only one count was recorded for roughly 80% of them. In total, the top ten clones hold around 15% of the sample.

The sequenced sample was peripheral blood mononuclear cells (PBMCs), obtained at baseline. The sequence derives from a human donor with classical Hodgkin lymphoma. This sequence uses TRBV7-2 and TRBJ1-5; no D gene is confidently identified. The DNA is as follows: TGTGCCAGCAGCCCCCGGGCCGATCAGCCCCAGCATTTT. Its translation is CASSPRADQPQHF.